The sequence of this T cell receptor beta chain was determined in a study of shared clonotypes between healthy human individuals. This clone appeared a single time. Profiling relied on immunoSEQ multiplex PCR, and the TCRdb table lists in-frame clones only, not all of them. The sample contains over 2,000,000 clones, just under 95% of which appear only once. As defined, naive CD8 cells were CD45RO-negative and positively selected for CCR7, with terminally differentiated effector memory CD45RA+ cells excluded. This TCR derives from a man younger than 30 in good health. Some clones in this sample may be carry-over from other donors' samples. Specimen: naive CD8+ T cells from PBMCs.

The CDR3 protein is CASSVGWGPRVYEQYF. The DNA of the CDR3 is TGTGCCAGCAGCGTAGGATGGGGGCCCCGGGTTTACGAGCAGTACTTC. V is TRBV9 and J is TRBJ2-7, with D perhaps matching TRBD1 (6 bases). Trimming removed 0 bases from V and 4 bases from J, with 17 bases in between. There are 16 residues in the CDR3. Germline V gives CDR1 SGDLS, CDR2 YYNGEE.